The clone carrying this T cell receptor (beta chain) was found a few times. Its antigen remains unidentified. This entry belongs to a study of T cells in Graves' hyperthyroidism and ophthalmopathy. On the study more broadly: Peripheral blood collection took place at initial diagnosis, before any treatment. Study-level findings and limits: Most thyroid-expanded clonotypes above 0.001 were also found in blood.

In the ophthalmopathy cohort, Clinical Activity Score was at least 3, NOSPECS grade at least 4, and duration under 3 months. The germline V gene has CDR1 MGHRA and CDR2 YSYEKL. The V end lost 3 bases, the J end lost 4 bases, and 16 bases lay between the germline ends. The CDR3 covers 15 residues. Authors of the study amplified TCR beta CDR3 regions from RNA transcripts. An initial round of RT-PCR targeting the TCR CDR3 relied on the HTBI primer set. Via MiXCR, TCRdb re-called the multiplex PCR reads, giving one row per CDR3 protein. The data show some 370,000 distinct CDR3 sequences, more than 12% seen once.

Sequenced sample: blood. The source of this sequence is a man aged 45-60 years with Graves' ophthalmopathy. The chain couples TRBV4-1 to TRBJ2-7; the D call may be TRBD1 or TRBD2 (6 bases each). CDR3 nucleotides: TGCGCCAGCAGCCAGAGGGGGACTCGTCCGTACGAGCAGTACTTC. It is translated as CASSQRGTRPYEQYF.